Below, 25 T cell receptor beta chains from the same sample are listed, as sequenced in a study of patients and donors after allogeneic stem cell transplantation. TCRdb called the RT-PCR reads again in MiXCR, with one record for every CDR3 protein. The sample has hundreds of thousands of distinct CDR3 sequences; 38% are singletons. The specimen was blood, either unsorted or a sorted T cell fraction (not recorded which). These receptors were taken from a human donor who was either an allogeneic HSCT recipient or a stem cell or donor lymphocyte infusion donor (not recorded which). It is not recorded whose cells these are; they may come from a transplant donor.

This clonotype was counted between two and nine times. The chain uses TRBV10-3 and TRBJ1-6, with 7 nucleotides matching TRBD1. V trimming: 4 bases; J trimming: 0 bases; junction bases outside the gene matches: 3. There are 16 residues in the CDR3. Germline lookup yields CDR1 ENHRY and CDR2 SYGVKD. Here the CDR3 DNA reads TGTGCCATCAGTGGGGGACAGAGCTCCTATAATTCACCCCTCCACTTT. Protein: CAISGGQSSYNSPLHF.

The V gene is TRBV10-3, the J gene TRBJ1-2; the D is unclear. The V end lost 10 bases, the J end lost 1 base, and 19 bases lay between the germline ends. CDR1 and CDR2 (germline): ENHRY, SYGVKD. This CDR3 region has 15 residues. In DNA, the CDR3 is TGTGCCACCACCCACGGGCCCTCGGGTAACTATGGCTACACCTTC. Protein: CATTHGPSGNYGYTF.

The sample holds a few counts of this clonotype. The J gene is TRBJ2-1, the V gene TRBV19, with 9 bases lining up with TRBD2. The CDR3 is made up of 14 amino acids. The ends lost 7 bases at V and 2 bases at J; junction bases unmatched: 3. CDR1 is LNHDA and CDR2 is SQIVND in the germline V gene (reference sequence). CDR3 residues: CASKAGGPYNEQFF. Written as DNA, the CDR3 is TGTGCCAGTAAGGCGGGGGGGCCCTACAATGAGCAGTTCTTC.

V and J are TRBV7-9 and TRBJ1-1; D not certain. The CDR3 length is 13 residues. Germline values: CDR1 SEHNR, CDR2 FQNEAQ (reference sequence). Trimming left V 2 bases short and J 5 bases short, with 9 bases between. The CDR3 is CASSLKMGTEAFF. CDR3 DNA sequence: TGTGCCAGCAGCTTAAAAATGGGGACTGAAGCTTTCTTT.

This clonotype was counted only a few times. The chain is built from TRBV6-2 or TRBV6-3 and TRBJ1-1; D is unclear. Germline assignment: CDR1 MNHEY and CDR2 SVGEGT. The CDR3 loop spans 14 amino acids. V was clipped by 3 bases and J by 4 bases, with 12 bases between them. The CDR3 nucleotides read TGTGCCAGCAGTTATAACGAGTGGGGCACTGAAGCTTTCTTT. It is translated as CASSYNEWGTEAFF.

The rearrangement links TRBV13 to TRBJ2-7; 10 positions agree with TRBD1. CDR3 size: 15 residues. V lost 5 bases to trimming and J lost 3 bases; unmatched junction nucleotides: 7. CDR1 and CDR2 (germline): PRHDT, FYEKMQ (reference sequence). The CDR3 reads CASSLGQGNIYEQYF. As DNA, the CDR3 is TGTGCCAGCAGCCTGGGACAGGGGAACATCTACGAGCAGTACTTC.

In nucleotides, the CDR3 is TGCGCCAGCAGCCAAGGCCAAGGGGGCCATTCACCCCTCCACTTT. Its translation is CASSQGQGGHSPLHF. The chain recombines TRBV4-1 with TRBJ1-6; the match to TRBD1 covers 7 bases. CDR3 length: 15 amino acids. The germline gives CDR1 MGHRA, CDR2 YSYEKL. V gave up 1 base and J gave up 8 bases; unmatched junction bases: 5.

The chain links TRBV20-1 to TRBJ2-1; D call uncertain. The CDR3 is 16 amino acids. Germline V CDR1 and CDR2: DFQATT, SNEGSKA (reference sequence). Trimming cost V 1 base and J 0 bases, with 13 bases left between them. CDR3 amino acids: CSARATVQNSYNEQFF. In DNA form, the CDR3 reads TGCAGTGCTAGAGCTACCGTCCAAAACTCCTACAATGAGCAGTTCTTC.

A few counts support this clonotype. The rearrangement uses TRBV5-1 and TRBJ1-5, with 9 bases matching TRBD1. V was pared by 5 bases and J by 4 bases, with 4 bases of the junction left unmatched. This CDR3 region has 14 residues. Germline CDR1 is SGHRS and CDR2 is YFSETQ. CDR3 sequence: CASREGTGNQPQHF. The CDR3 DNA sequence: TGCGCCAGCAGAGAAGGGACAGGGAATCAGCCCCAGCATTTT.

CDR3 DNA sequence: TGTGCCAGCGGGGGGGCAAGGGAAGTGGTGGGCTATGGCTACACCTTC. It is translated as CASGGAREVVGYGYTF. The chain links TRBV9 to TRBJ1-2; D might be TRBD1 (6 bases). The CDR3 consists of 16 residues. Germline values: CDR1 SGDLS, CDR2 YYNGEE. V was cut by 7 bases and J by 4 bases, with 23 bases left in between.

This clonotype has more than one count but fewer than ten. The V call is TRBV20-1, the J call TRBJ1-6, with unresolved D. Germline-derived CDR1 and CDR2 are DFQATT and SNEGSKA (reference sequence). V was trimmed by 5 bases and J by 9 bases, leaving 11 bases between them. This CDR3 has 12 amino acids. The CDR3, as DNA: TGCAGTGCTTCAGCCCCTGGTTCACCCCTCCACTTT. This gives the protein CSASAPGSPLHF.

The chain links TRBV3-1 to TRBJ2-5; D remains unclear. V was cut by 4 bases and J by 6 bases, with 15 bases left in between. This CDR3 contains 14 residues. Germline V gene lookup returns CDR1 LGHDT and CDR2 YNNKEL (reference sequence). The CDR3 loop is CASSPGPLGKTQYF. CDR3 nucleotides: TGTGCCAGCAGCCCGGGTCCTCTAGGGAAGACCCAGTACTTC.

The chain has TRBV9 and TRBJ2-3; the D gene is possibly TRBD1 (6 bases). The CDR3 consists of 17 residues. The germline gives CDR1 SGDLS, CDR2 YYNGEE. V was clipped by 3 bases and J by 4 bases, with 21 bases between them. The CDR3 loop is CASSASYRAQYADTQYF. The CDR3 DNA is TGTGCCAGCAGCGCATCCTACAGGGCTCAGTACGCAGATACGCAGTATTTT.

This clonotype was found a few times. The J gene is TRBJ2-5, the V gene TRBV3-1; D possibly corresponds to TRBD2 (6 bases). The CDR3 totals 13 residues. In germline, CDR1 is LGHDT, CDR2 YNNKEL (reference sequence). The V end was cut by 4 bases, the J end by 5 bases, with 11 bases between. The CDR3 protein is CASSLASAETQYF. The CDR3 nucleotides are TGTGCCAGCAGCCTAGCTAGCGCGGAGACCCAGTACTTC.

The rearrangement uses TRBV12-3 or TRBV12-4 and TRBJ2-1; 7 bases match TRBD1. This CDR3 is built from 15 residues. With 5 bases clipped from V and 4 bases from J, the junction kept 8 bases outside the gene matches. In DNA, the CDR3 is TGTGCCAGCAGTCACCGGGACAGACCATACAATGAGCAGTTCTTC. As protein: CASSHRDRPYNEQFF.

A few counts support this clonotype. This chain joins TRBV20-1 and TRBJ1-3; 8 nucleotides match TRBD1. Germline loops: CDR1 DFQATT, CDR2 SNEGSKA (reference sequence). After removal of 1 base from V and 9 bases from J, the junction contained 5 bases not matched to a gene. CDR3 length: 13 residues. This CDR3 is CSARGTGFGTIYF. Here the CDR3 DNA reads TGCAGTGCTAGAGGGACAGGGTTTGGCACCATATATTTT.

The chain combines TRBV12-3 or TRBV12-4 with TRBJ1-1; 8 nucleotides agree with TRBD1. The CDR3 consists of 15 residues. V trimming: 8 bases; J trimming: 4 bases; junction bases outside the gene matches: 12. DNA for the CDR3: TGTGCCAGCTCTCCCACGACAGGGGTTATCACTGAAGCTTTCTTT. It encodes CASSPTTGVITEAFF.

The chain has TRBV10-2 and TRBJ1-1; tentatively, D is TRBD1 (5 bases). Trimming left V 4 bases short and J 5 bases short, with 14 bases between. CDR1 WSHSY and CDR2 SAAADI come from the germline V gene. This CDR3 comprises 14 residues. The DNA for the CDR3 is TGCGCCAGCAGTGTAGGAGGGGCAGGGACTGAAGCTTTCTTT. It specifies CASSVGGAGTEAFF.

J is TRBJ1-3 and V is TRBV20-1; D possibly corresponds to TRBD1 (6 bases). V was shortened by 3 bases and J by 3 bases, with 12 bases between the two germline ends. Germline loops: CDR1 DFQATT, CDR2 SNEGSKA (reference sequence). The CDR3 consists of 14 residues. The CDR3 protein is CSASTGLFGNTIYF. The CDR3 DNA is TGCAGTGCTAGTACAGGGCTTTTTGGAAACACCATATATTTT.

This chain uses TRBV20-1 with TRBJ1-4; 8 bases fit TRBD1. This CDR3 comprises 15 residues. V trimming: 2 bases; J trimming: 11 bases; junction bases outside the gene matches: 13. Germline V lookup: CDR1 DFQATT, CDR2 SNEGSKA (reference sequence). CDR3 sequence: CSARLPDRGREKLFF. For the CDR3, the DNA is TGCAGTGCTAGATTGCCTGACAGGGGCCGTGAGAAACTGTTTTTT.

The chain links TRBV6-5 to TRBJ2-3; D is perhaps TRBD2 (5 bases). Germline CDR1 reads MNHEY; CDR2 reads SVGAGI. With 5 bases removed from V and 5 bases from J, the gap between germline ends came to 14 bases. There are 14 residues in the CDR3. In DNA, the CDR3 is TGTGCCAGCAGTACCCCCGGGATTGGAGATACGCAGTATTTT. It encodes CASSTPGIGDTQYF.

The chain joins TRBV12-3 or TRBV12-4 to TRBJ1-1; no clear D gene. The CDR3 spans 11 residues. V gave up 5 bases and J gave up 7 bases, with 8 bases separating them. CDR3 loop: CASSAVGEAFF. The CDR3 DNA is TGTGCCAGCAGTGCCGTCGGTGAAGCTTTCTTT.

This clonotype was counted between two and nine times. The rearrangement links TRBV20-1 to TRBJ1-5; D gene ambiguous. The germline CDR1 and CDR2 sequences are DFQATT and SNEGSKA (reference sequence). Trimming removed 2 bases from V and 9 bases from J, with 11 bases in between. The CDR3 covers 12 residues. The CDR3 DNA follows: TGCAGTGCTAGAAGCAGCGGGCGGCCCCAGCATTTT. Its protein product is CSARSSGRPQHF.

Only one count was recorded for this clonotype. Compared with germline, one end of the junction differs, possibly owing to a read error. V and J are TRBV6-6 and TRBJ2-1, with TRBD2 matching 8 bases. The CDR3 is 17 amino acids. Germline V gene lookup returns CDR1 MNHNY and CDR2 SVGAGI (reference sequence). Here the CDR3 reads CASSYSRGGAVWNEQFF. CDR3 nucleotides: TGTGCCAGCAGCTACTCACGGGGGGGGGCAGTATGGAATGAGCAGTTCTTC.

This chain connects TRBV10-3 to TRBJ2-7; TRBD1 aligns across 7 bases. The CDR3 runs 11 residues. Germline V CDR1 and CDR2: ENHRY, SYGVKD. V was pared by 10 bases and J by 4 bases, with 4 bases of the junction left unmatched. CDR3 DNA sequence: TGTGCCACACTACAGGGGTACGAGCAGTACTTC. Translation gives CATLQGYEQYF.